Shown below are 21 T cell receptor beta chains from a single sample sequenced in a study of OX40 agonist ivuxolimab in advanced cancers. Produced via immunoSEQ multiplex PCR; TCRdb's table is partial and in-frame only. This table has roughly 95,000 clones, 85% to 90% appearing once. Sequenced here: CD4+ or CD8+ T cells sorted from blood, sampled in a trial of the OX40 agonist ivuxolimab. These receptors were taken from an adult with an advanced solid tumor such as melanoma, head and neck, liver or kidney cancer.

The chain is built from TRBV5-8 and TRBJ1-3, with 7 bases fitting TRBD1. This CDR3 comprises 15 residues. Per the germline V gene, CDR1 is SGHTS and CDR2 is YDEGEE. V dropped 4 bases and J dropped 0; count of bases not matched to a gene: 4. CDR3 residues: CASSLQGVSGNTIYF. CDR3 bases: TGTGCCAGCAGCCTGCAGGGGGTCTCTGGAAACACCATATATTTT.

The rearrangement uses TRBV2 and TRBJ1-4; tentatively, D is TRBD1 (6 bases). V lost 4 bases and J 8 bases, leaving 11 bases between the germline ends. Looked up from germline, CDR1 is SNHLY and CDR2 is FYNNEI. The CDR3 runs to 13 residues. The DNA of the CDR3 is TGTGCCAGCAGTGGGGGGGGCGGCGAAAAACTGTTTTTT. This translates into CASSGGGGEKLFF.

The rearrangement links TRBV14 to TRBJ2-2; tentatively, D is TRBD2 (5 bases). The length of the CDR3 is 14 residues. The V end was cut by 6 bases, the J end by 2 bases, with 10 bases between. Germline CDR1 reads SGHDN; CDR2 reads FVKESK. Here the CDR3 reads CASRPGLNTGELFF. CDR3 nucleotide sequence: TGTGCCAGCAGACCAGGACTCAACACCGGGGAGCTGTTTTTT. Using reference TRBV14 and TRBJ2-2 for the parts outside the CDR3, the full variable domain is EAGVTQFPSHSVIEKGQTVTLRCDPISGHDNLYWYRRVMGKEIKFLLHFVKESKQDESGMPNNRFLAERTGGTYSTLKVQPAELEDSGVYFCASRPGLNTGELFFGEGSRLTVL.

The rearrangement uses TRBV2 and TRBJ2-7; TRBD1 or TRBD2 may be the D gene (5 bases each). CDR1 and CDR2 from the germline V gene are SNHLY and FYNNEI. The CDR3 runs 15 residues. V was trimmed by 1 base and J by 3 bases, leaving 13 bases between them. The CDR3 is CASSEGVARGYEQYF. The CDR3 DNA is TGTGCCAGCAGTGAAGGGGTAGCGAGGGGCTACGAGCAGTACTTC.

The chain is built from TRBV28 and TRBJ2-5; D is uncertain. This CDR3 has 12 amino acids. CDR1 and CDR2 from the germline V gene are MDHEN and SYDVKM. Trimming took 4 bases from V and 7 from J, leaving 10 bases between them. The CDR3 nucleotides are TGTGCCAGCAGTTGGGGTGCAGGGACCCAGTACTTC. It yields the protein CASSWGAGTQYF.

V gene TRBV11-3 combines with J gene TRBJ1-1; D unclear. CDR1 SGHNT and CDR2 YENEEA come from the germline V gene. This CDR3 region has 13 residues. With 10 bases removed from V and 0 bases from J, the gap between germline ends came to 12 bases. DNA of the CDR3: TGTGCCACCTCAGGCTCCATGAACACTGAAGCTTTCTTT. Translating gives CATSGSMNTEAFF.

This clone has just a few counts. This chain links TRBV5-6 with TRBJ1-3, with TRBD1 matching over 9 bases. V was pared by 1 base and J by 4 bases, with 6 bases of the junction left unmatched. This CDR3 contains 16 residues. Germline loops: CDR1 SGHDT, CDR2 YYEEEE. The CDR3 here is CASSLLDRGSGNTIYF. Written as DNA, the CDR3 is TGTGCCAGCAGCTTGTTGGACAGGGGTTCCGGAAACACCATATATTTT.

The chain carries TRBV4-1 and TRBJ2-2; 7 bases align to TRBD2. The trim removed 2 bases at V and 5 bases at J, leaving 17 bases unmatched. The germline V gene has CDR1 MGHRA and CDR2 YSYEKL. The CDR3 has 19 amino acids. In DNA, the CDR3 is TGCGCCAGCAGCCAATCTTCCAGGGCGGGAGTAGGTGGGACCGGGGAGCTGTTTTTT. Translated, it gives CASSQSSRAGVGGTGELFF.

Written as DNA, the CDR3 is TGTGCCAGCAGCTCCGTCCGGGAGGTCACAGATACGCAGTATTTT. As protein: CASSSVREVTDTQYF. The rearrangement joins TRBV11-3 to TRBJ2-3; TRBD2 agrees at 7 bases. CDR3 length: 15 amino acids. Looked up from germline, CDR1 is SGHNT and CDR2 is YENEEA. Trimming removed 4 bases from V and 2 bases from J; junction bases left unmatched: 6. Together with reference TRBV11-3 and TRBJ2-3, the CDR3 gives the full variable domain: EAGVVQSPRYKIIEKKQPVAFWCNPISGHNTLYWYLQNLGQGPELLIRYENEEAVDDSQLPKDRFSAERLKGVDSTLKIQPAELGDSAVYLCASSSVREVTDTQYFGPGTRLTVL.

CDR3: CASSYAGLAGTDTQYF. In DNA form, the CDR3 reads TGTGCCAGCAGTTATGCCGGACTAGCGGGCACAGATACGCAGTATTTT. This chain uses TRBV6-5 with TRBJ2-3, with TRBD2 matching over 10 bases. CDR1 and CDR2 (germline): MNHEY, SVGAGI. There are 16 residues in the CDR3. V trimming: 3 bases; J trimming: 1 base; junction bases outside the gene matches: 4.

In this sample, this clone turned up once. The chain recombines TRBV5-1 with TRBJ1-1, with D perhaps TRBD1 (5 bases). Trimming pared 4 bases from V and 1 base from J, leaving 11 bases between. CDR1 and CDR2 from the germline V gene are SGHRS and YFSETQ. The CDR3 length is 14 residues. CDR3 amino acids: CASSRGEANTEAFF. CDR3 DNA sequence: TGCGCCAGCAGCCGAGGGGAAGCGAACACTGAAGCTTTCTTT.

J is TRBJ2-5 and V is TRBV5-1; the match to TRBD2 covers 7 bases. The CDR3 extends over 14 amino acids. Germline V gene data show CDR1 as SGHRS and CDR2 as YFSETQ. Losses at the gene ends were 6 bases for V and 5 bases for J; bases not matched to a gene: 10. The CDR3 region has the DNA TGCGCCAGCACGCAGGGAGGGGTGGAGGAGACCCAGTACTTC. Residues: CASTQGGVEETQYF.

The rearrangement joins TRBV25-1 to TRBJ1-1; D is possibly TRBD1 (6 bases). Trimming shortened V by 3 bases and J by 3 bases, and 14 bases separated the two germline ends. This CDR3 contains 15 residues. Germline V lookup: CDR1 MGHDK, CDR2 SYGVNS. The CDR3 protein is CASSDPRGGDTEAFF. The CDR3 region has the DNA TGTGCCAGCAGTGATCCTAGGGGGGGGGACACTGAAGCTTTCTTT.

This chain uses TRBV19 with TRBJ1-3; TRBD1 matches at 9 bases. Germline CDR1 reads LNHDA; CDR2 reads SQIVND (reference sequence). V was clipped by 10 bases and J by 3 bases; unmatched bases: 10. The CDR3 extends over 15 amino acids. For the CDR3, the DNA is TGTGCCACCACCGAAACAGGGGGCTTTGGAAACACCATATATTTT. This codes for CATTETGGFGNTIYF.

This chain uses TRBV7-9 with TRBJ2-5; weak D call: TRBD2 (5 bases). From germline, CDR1 is SEHNR and CDR2 FQNEAQ (reference sequence). V lost 2 bases and J 2 bases, leaving 12 bases between the germline ends. This CDR3 spans 15 amino acids. The CDR3 here is CASSLLKPGQETQYF. CDR3 DNA sequence: TGTGCCAGCAGCTTATTAAAGCCGGGGCAAGAGACCCAGTACTTC.

This chain joins TRBV9 and TRBJ1-4; the match to TRBD1 covers 9 bases. V lost 5 bases, J lost 4 bases, and 9 bases stayed unmatched. The germline gives CDR1 SGDLS, CDR2 YYNGEE. The CDR3 length is 16 residues. CDR3 DNA sequence: TGTGCCAGCAGTTTGGGACAGGGCGGGAGTAATGAAAAACTGTTTTTT. It yields the protein CASSLGQGGSNEKLFF.

V and J are TRBV5-1 and TRBJ2-2; D not resolved. Germline V lookup: CDR1 SGHRS, CDR2 YFSETQ. Between the trimmed V and J ends, which lost 0 bases and 1 base, there was a span of 7 bases. The CDR3 totals 15 residues. The CDR3 spells CASSLGSQNTGELFF. DNA of the CDR3: TGCGCCAGCAGCTTGGGGTCTCAGAACACCGGGGAGCTGTTTTTT.

The chain combines TRBV27 with TRBJ2-7, with 8 bases fitting TRBD2. The germline CDR1 and CDR2 sequences are MNHEY and SMNVEV (reference sequence). This CDR3 comprises 15 residues. The trim removed 3 bases at V and 6 bases at J, leaving 10 bases unmatched. As DNA, the CDR3 is TGTGCCAGCAGTTTGTCAGACGGGAGGGCCGGCGAGCAGTACTTC. It is translated as CASSLSDGRAGEQYF.

The CDR3 sequence: CASSLAGDSPLHF. DNA for the CDR3: TGCGCCAGCAGCTTGGCCGGGGATTCACCCCTCCACTTT. V gene TRBV5-1 combines with J gene TRBJ1-6; D is unresolved. V lost 0 bases to trimming and J lost 8 bases, with 6 bases between them. Germline V CDR1 and CDR2: SGHRS, YFSETQ. This CDR3 is built from 13 residues.

The V gene is TRBV6-1, the J gene TRBJ2-2, with D unclear. CDR1 and CDR2 from the germline V gene are MNHNS and SASEGT. The V end was cut by 7 bases, the J end by 2 bases, with 11 bases between. The CDR3 has 14 residues. The CDR3 spells CASNLKLNTGELFF. DNA of the CDR3: TGTGCCAGCAACCTTAAACTAAACACCGGGGAGCTGTTTTTT.

The chain links TRBV6-1 to TRBJ1-3; maybe TRBD1 (6 bases). The germline gives CDR1 MNHNS, CDR2 SASEGT. V lost 6 bases and J 0 bases, leaving 12 bases between the germline ends. The length of the CDR3 is 15 residues. The CDR3 sequence: CASSPGGHSGNTIYF. The CDR3 DNA reads as TGTGCCAGCAGCCCTGGGGGCCACTCTGGAAACACCATATATTTT.